This T cell receptor beta chain is from a study of identical twins. General study points: Cord blood beta clonotypes present at high abundance carried fewer insertions; no such pattern appeared in memory repertoires. Diverse VJ usage suggested most zero-insertion clonotypes were not invariant T cells. Researchers reported weaker excess twin sharing in beta out-of-frame sequences.

CDR3 size: 20 residues. V gave up 3 bases and J gave up 0 bases; unmatched junction bases: 14. Germline CDR1 LGHDT, CDR2 YNNKEL (reference sequence). One entry per CDR3 protein, called by TCRdb with MiXCR from the 5' RACE reads. Here the sample spans some 330,000 distinct CDR3 sequences, approximately 8.7% being singletons. On this clonotype itself: What it binds is unknown.

Material for sequencing was naive T cells sorted from blood. This TCR derives from a woman in her 50s in good health. The chain links TRBV3-1 to TRBJ2-4; TRBD2 aligns across 10 bases. The CDR3 region is CASSHTSGTFLFKAKNIQYF. The CDR3 DNA follows: TGTGCCAGCAGCCATACTAGCGGGACCTTTTTATTTAAAGCCAAAAACATTCAGTACTTC.